In this sample, the clone carrying this TCR beta chain turned up a few times. The sample is drawn from a study of blood T cell repertoires in COVID-19. Repertoires were generated with immunoSEQ multiplex PCR, while TCRdb's copy carries only in-frame clones and drops some. The sample lists around 82,000 clones; over 75% were seen once. The V end lost 0 bases, the J end lost 1 base, and 3 bases lay between the germline ends. Germline V CDR1 and CDR2: SGHRS, YFSETQ. The length of the CDR3 is 13 residues. V and J are TRBV5-1 and TRBJ2-3; D is ambiguous. The sequenced sample consisted of peripheral blood. This TCR came from a man between 50 and 59 years old with COVID-19, enrolled during active disease. CDR3 DNA sequence: TGCGCCAGCAGCTTGGCCGGCACAGATACGCAGTATTTT. Translated: CASSLAGTDTQYF. The variable domain in full, completed from reference TRBV5-1 and TRBJ2-3, reads KAGVTQTPRYLIKTRGQQVTLSCSPISGHRSVSWYQQTPGQGLQFLFEYFSETQRNKGNFPGRFSGRQFSNSRSEMNVSTLELGDSALYLCASSLAGTDTQYFGPGTRLTVL.